The T cell receptor (beta chain) described here comes from a study of blood T cell repertoires in COVID-19. Study-level background: From T cells, B-cell-depleted T cells, or PBMCs came the material, which was cDNA or gDNA.

Only in-frame clones appear in the TCRdb table, and some are missing; sequencing was by immunoSEQ multiplex PCR. The sample lists approximately 75,000 clones, approximately 86% occurring once. Germline CDR1 is LNHDA and CDR2 is SQIVND (reference sequence). CDR3 length equals 15 residues. V was pared by 3 bases and J by 1 base, with 1 base of the junction left unmatched. This clone was recorded once. The Seattle patients, enrolled during active infection, were followed longitudinally. The chain links TRBV19 to TRBJ2-1; the match to TRBD2 covers 9 bases. Sequencing input: peripheral blood. This clonotype originated in an elderly man with COVID-19, enrolled during active disease. CDR3 protein: CASSMSGGSYNEQFF. The CDR3 nucleotides are TGTGCCAGTAGTATGAGCGGGGGGTCCTACAATGAGCAGTTCTTC.